Following are 5 T cell receptor beta chains from one sample sequenced in a study of Tregs in tolerant kidney transplant recipients. Method: immunoSEQ multiplex PCR; TCRdb's copy keeps in-frame clones and lacks some. The sample has 240,000 or so clones; about 80% are singletons. The specimen was CD4+ T cells from blood. These receptors all stem from a human donor in good health.

This clone was picked up a small number of times. V is TRBV7-9 and J is TRBJ1-1, with a weak D call TRBD1 (6 bases). V lost 3 bases and J lost 5, with 13 bases in between. The V gene's germline CDR1 is SEHNR and CDR2 FQNEAQ (reference sequence). The CDR3 is made up of 14 amino acids. This CDR3 is CASSLGPGETEAFF. The DNA for the CDR3 is TGTGCCAGCAGCTTGGGTCCAGGGGAGACTGAAGCTTTCTTT.

The V and J genes are TRBV9 and TRBJ2-2, with D possibly TRBD1 on 6 matching bases. Germline CDR1 reads SGDLS; CDR2 reads YYNGEE. V lost 0 bases to trimming and J lost 3 bases, with 6 bases between them. The CDR3 sequence is 14 residues long. CDR3: CASSVDRDTGELFF. The CDR3 DNA is TGTGCCAGCAGCGTAGACAGGGACACCGGGGAGCTGTTTTTT.

This rearrangement joins TRBV19 to TRBJ1-5; tentative D call: TRBD1 (5 bases). V was shortened by 9 bases and J by 5 bases, with 17 bases between the two germline ends. The CDR3 length is 14 residues. Per germline, CDR1 LNHDA and CDR2 SQIVND (reference sequence). The CDR3 DNA reads as TGTGCCAGCCATGAGGGGCAGCGGGATCAGCCCCAGCATTTT. It yields the protein CASHEGQRDQPQHF.

CDR3 in DNA: TGTGCCAGTAGTATAGGGCAGGGCCGCGGTCGGCCCCAGCATTTT. It is translated as CASSIGQGRGRPQHF. The chain carries TRBV19 and TRBJ1-5; D is perhaps TRBD1 (5 bases). Trimming left V 1 base short and J 9 bases short, with 16 bases between. CDR1 and CDR2 (germline): LNHDA, SQIVND (reference sequence). CDR3 length: 15 amino acids.

The chain recombines TRBV11-2 with TRBJ2-7, with D tentatively TRBD2 (6 bases). V lost 4 bases, J lost 5 bases, and 18 bases lay in between. The CDR3 spans 15 residues. From germline, CDR1 is SGHAT and CDR2 FQNNGV. The CDR3 protein is CASSSLLAPLDEQYF. For the CDR3, the DNA is TGTGCCAGCAGCTCCCTACTAGCACCCCTGGACGAGCAGTACTTC.